The rows below give T cell receptor beta chains drawn from one sample of a study of shared clonotypes between healthy human individuals. Only in-frame clones appear in the TCRdb table, and some are missing; sequencing was by immunoSEQ multiplex PCR. Among 1.5 million to 2.5 million clones listed, approximately 94% were seen once. Sequencing used naive CD8+ T cells sorted from blood. The receptors stem from a man between 18 and 35 years old in good health. CDR3s include the opening cysteine and the closing phenylalanine or tryptophan. Each record gives: clone size, D gene, J gene, V gene, CDR3 DNA, CDR3 protein. D genes are given only for firm matches. Where a row states a size, it is once, few, many or the class of an expanded clone; other rows omit it.

-	-	TRBJ2-7	TRBV9	TGTGCCAGCAGCCCGTCGTGGTCCTACGAGCAGTACTTC	CASSPSWSYEQYF
-	-	TRBJ2-7	TRBV6-1	TGTGCCAGCAGTGTTTTTAGCGAGACCTACGAGCAGTACTTC	CASSVFSETYEQYF
-	-	TRBJ2-3	TRBV9	TGTGCCAGCAGCGTAGGCCCCACGAACACAGATACGCAGTATTTT	CASSVGPTNTDTQYF
-	TRBD2	TRBJ2-7	TRBV30	TGTGCCTGGAGTGGGATACTAGCGGGAGGCGTGCGGGGACCTGGCGAGCAGTACTTC	CAWSGILAGGVRGPGEQYF
-	TRBD2	TRBJ2-1	TRBV4-3	TGCGCCAGCAGCCAAGATCCTGCGGGACTACCCTCGGATGAGCAGTTCTTC	CASSQDPAGLPSDEQFF
-	-	TRBJ2-1	TRBV5-4	TGTGCCAGCAGCTTGGCCCCGGTCAGTTACAATGAGCAGTTCTTC	CASSLAPVSYNEQFF
-	-	TRBJ2-3	TRBV2	TGTGCCAGCAGTGGACGACTGGTAGCGTTCAGCACAGATACGCAGTATTTT	CASSGRLVAFSTDTQYF
-	-	TRBJ2-6	TRBV27	TGTGCCAGCAGTCCTCCTGGAGGGGCCAACGTCCTGACTTTC	CASSPPGGANVLTF
once	TRBD2	TRBJ2-7	TRBV9	TGTGCCAGCAGCGTAGAGGGACTAGCGGGAGGCGAGCAGTACTTC	CASSVEGLAGGEQYF
-	TRBD1	TRBJ1-2	TRBV10-3	TGTGCCATCAGTGAGAGGACAGGGAAAATTCTCTATGGCTACACCTTC	CAISERTGKILYGYTF
-	TRBD2	TRBJ2-1	TRBV19	TGTGCCAGCAAACTAGCGGGAGCCTACAATGAGCAGTTCTTC	CASKLAGAYNEQFF
-	TRBD1	TRBJ1-1	TRBV7-9	TGTGCCAGCAGCGAGACAGGGGGGCCTGAAGCTTTCTTT	CASSETGGPEAFF
-	TRBD1	TRBJ1-2	TRBV5-5	TGTGCCAGCAGCCCAGAGTTTGCGGGACAGGCGTCGATCTATGGCTACACCTTC	CASSPEFAGQASIYGYTF
-	-	TRBJ1-2	TRBV6-5	TGTGCCAGCAGTTACATAGAGGGCTATGGCTACACCTTC	CASSYIEGYGYTF
-	-	TRBJ2-2	TRBV15	TGTGCCACCAGCCTCCCGGAGAACACCGGGGAGCTGTTTTTT	CATSLPENTGELFF
-	TRBD1	TRBJ2-5	TRBV6-6	TGTGCCAGCAGTCTTACAGGGGTATGGGAGACCCAGTACTTC	CASSLTGVWETQYF
-	TRBD2	TRBJ2-7	TRBV28	TGTGCCAGCAGTGAGACTAGCGGCCCCTACGAGCAGTACTTC	CASSETSGPYEQYF
-	TRBD2	TRBJ2-1	TRBV28	TGTGCCAGCAGTACCGAGCGGGGGGGCTCCTACAATGAGCAGTTCTTC	CASSTERGGSYNEQFF
-	-	TRBJ2-7	TRBV7-8	TGTGCCAGCAGCTTGGACCCGGCAGGGCACGAGCAGTACTTC	CASSLDPAGHEQYF
once	-	TRBJ2-2	TRBV7-9	TGTGCCAGCAGTTACCCTTGGGGGCCCGGGGAGCTGTTTTTT	CASSYPWGPGELFF
-	TRBD2	TRBJ2-5	TRBV5-1	TGCGCCAGCAGCCTTGGACTAGCGGGGGCCCGATTCCAAGAGACCCAGTACTTC	CASSLGLAGARFQETQYF
-	-	TRBJ1-1	TRBV4-2	TGTGCCAGCAGCCAAGATGGACGGTTGGGGGGCGCTTTCTTT	CASSQDGRLGGAFF
-	-	TRBJ1-1	TRBV9	TGTGCCAGCAGCGTAGGTGACCTGAACACTGAAGCTTTCTTT	CASSVGDLNTEAFF
-	-	TRBJ2-1	TRBV27	TGTGCCAGCAGTCCCTTAGCGGAGCACTACAATGAGCAGTTCTTC	CASSPLAEHYNEQFF
-	-	TRBJ2-2	TRBV28	TGTGCCAGCAGTTTAGCCGGGTGGAACACCGGGGAGCTGTTTTTT	CASSLAGWNTGELFF
-	TRBD1	TRBJ1-5	TRBV19	TGTGCCAGTAGTCCTACAGGGGGCCTCGGTCAGCCCCAGCATTTT	CASSPTGGLGQPQHF
-	-	TRBJ2-7	TRBV5-6	TGTGCCAGCAGCGAACAGAGTGGCGAGCAGTACTTC	CASSEQSGEQYF
-	-	TRBJ1-5	TRBV7-9	TGTGCCAGCAGCTTAGAGGGACTGGGGGATCAGCCCCAGCATTTT	CASSLEGLGDQPQHF
-	-	TRBJ2-1	TRBV7-9	TGTGCCAGCAGCCACCCGACAAAGAAGATCTACAATGAGCAGTTCTTC	CASSHPTKKIYNEQFF
once	-	TRBJ1-5	TRBV2	TGTGCCAGCAGTGAAGCGGTCGGTTATCAGCCCCAGCATTTT	CASSEAVGYQPQHF
-	TRBD2	TRBJ2-5	TRBV29-1	TGCAGCGTCCTTCGTTCCCTAGCGGGGGTTCGGGTAGAGACCCAGTACTTC	CSVLRSLAGVRVETQYF
-	-	TRBJ1-1	TRBV30	TGTGCCTGGAGTGCCGGATGGGGGTATCATGAAGCTTTCTTT	CAWSAGWGYHEAFF
once	-	TRBJ1-5	TRBV5-6	TGTGCCAGCAGCTTGGCCCTTTCAGAGAAGTCTCAGCCCCAGCATTTT	CASSLALSEKSQPQHF
-	-	TRBJ1-1	TRBV27	TGTGCCAGCAGTTTAAGTCTATGGGGCGCTGAAGCTTTCTTT	CASSLSLWGAEAFF
-	-	TRBJ1-1	TRBV27	TGTGCCAGCAGTTTAGGTCCGGCCATGAACACTGAAGCTTTCTTT	CASSLGPAMNTEAFF
once	-	TRBJ2-2	TRBV7-3	TGTGCCAGCAGCTCGGGACTCCCAGGAACCGGGGAGCTGTTTTTT	CASSSGLPGTGELFF
-	TRBD1	TRBJ1-5	TRBV6-5	TGTGCCAGCAGTGCAACAGGGGGCGGCCAGCCCCAGCATTTT	CASSATGGGQPQHF
once	TRBD1	TRBJ2-3	TRBV11-3	TGTGCCAGCAGCTCCGGGACAGGGGTCGCAGATACGCAGTATTTT	CASSSGTGVADTQYF
few	-	TRBJ1-1	TRBV10-1	TGCGCCAGTACGAGCGCTTTGGGCACTGAAGCTTTCTTT	CASTSALGTEAFF
-	-	TRBJ1-1	TRBV9	TGTGCCAGCAGCCAGGGAGGGGACACTGAAGCTTTCTTT	CASSQGGDTEAFF
-	-	TRBJ1-3	TRBV6-1	TGTGCCAGCAGTGAATGGTCTGATTCTGGAAACACCATATATTTT	CASSEWSDSGNTIYF
-	-	TRBJ1-6	TRBV27	TGTGCCAGCAGCCCGGGAGGCAATTCACCCCTCCACTTT	CASSPGGNSPLHF
-	TRBD1	TRBJ2-7	TRBV30	TGTGCCTGGAGTCGGGACAGAAGGGACCCTTACGAGCAGTACTTC	CAWSRDRRDPYEQYF
-	-	TRBJ2-7	TRBV7-9	TGTGCCAGCAGCTTAGGGGGGATCTACGAGCAGTACTTC	CASSLGGIYEQYF
-	-	TRBJ2-3	TRBV5-6	TGTGCCAGCAGCTTGGAGGGGAATGGCGCAGATACGCAGTATTTT	CASSLEGNGADTQYF
-	-	TRBJ1-1	TRBV7-6	TGTGCCAGCAGCTTATTTTCCGATGGGAACACTGAAGCTTTCTTT	CASSLFSDGNTEAFF
-	-	TRBJ2-7	TRBV19	TGTGCCAGTAACAACAGGGTCGAGCAGTACTTC	CASNNRVEQYF
-	-	TRBJ1-5	TRBV9	TGTGCCAGCAGCGCGGGGACGAATCAGCCCCAGCATTTT	CASSAGTNQPQHF
-	-	TRBJ1-5	TRBV10-2	TGCGCCAGCAGTGACACTGATCAGCCCCAGCATTTT	CASSDTDQPQHF
-	-	TRBJ1-4	TRBV27	TGTGCCAGCAGTTTATCCCATGGGACACAAAATGAAAAACTGTTTTTT	CASSLSHGTQNEKLFF
-	TRBD2	TRBJ2-1	TRBV4-1	TGCGCCAGCAGCCAGAGGGCTAGCGGGGGGCGTTGGGATGAGCAGTTCTTC	CASSQRASGGRWDEQFF
-	-	TRBJ1-1	TRBV5-6	TGTGCCAGCAGCTTGGGTGGGGACACTGAAGCTTTCTTT	CASSLGGDTEAFF
once	TRBD2	TRBJ2-1	TRBV5-6	TGTGCCAGCAGCTTGGAAGCGGGGGCCTACAATGAGCAGTTCTTC	CASSLEAGAYNEQFF
-	-	TRBJ1-2	TRBV2	TGTGCCAGCAGTGATACGGGAGAAGCCGATGGCTACACCTTC	CASSDTGEADGYTF